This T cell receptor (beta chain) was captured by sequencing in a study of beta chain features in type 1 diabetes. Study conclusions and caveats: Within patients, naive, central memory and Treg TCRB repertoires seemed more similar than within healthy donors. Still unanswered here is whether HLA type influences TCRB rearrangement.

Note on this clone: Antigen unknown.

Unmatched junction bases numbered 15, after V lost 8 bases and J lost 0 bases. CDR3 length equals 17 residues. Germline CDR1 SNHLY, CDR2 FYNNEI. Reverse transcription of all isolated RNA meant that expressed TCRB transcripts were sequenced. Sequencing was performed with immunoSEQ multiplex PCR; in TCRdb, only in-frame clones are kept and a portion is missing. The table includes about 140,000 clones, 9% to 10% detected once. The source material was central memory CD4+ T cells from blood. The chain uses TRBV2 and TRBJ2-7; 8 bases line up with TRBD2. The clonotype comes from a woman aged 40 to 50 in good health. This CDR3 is CASEPRGGTRSSYEQYF. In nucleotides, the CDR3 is TGTGCCAGCGAACCCCGGGGGGGGACTCGTAGCTCCTACGAGCAGTACTTC. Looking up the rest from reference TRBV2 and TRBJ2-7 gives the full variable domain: EPEVTQTPSHQVTQMGQEVILRCVPISNHLYFYWYRQILGQKVEFLVSFYNNEISEKSEIFDDQFSVERPDGSNFTLKIRSTKLEDSAMYFCASEPRGGTRSSYEQYFGPGTRLTVT.